This entry concerns a single T cell receptor beta chain. The clone's antigen remains unknown. Base-call qualities are not available, and no considerably larger clone is one nucleotide away. Whole blood was collected in K2EDTA tubes by collaborating institutions according to the institutions' own protocols. For TCRbeta analysis, collaborator samples were shipped as frozen whole blood, as isolated PBMCs, or as DNA extracted from either sample type. TCRbeta CDR3 regions were amplified from genomic DNA by means of the immunoSEQ Assay, a bias-controlled multiplex PCR. Per the original workflow: The number of nucleated cells in each sample was estimated from the amplification of reference gene primers within the assay. Sequence reads were collapsed and filtered to measure the absolute abundance of every unique TCRbeta CDR3 rearrangement. Productive Simpson clonality was computed per sample as the square root of Simpson's diversity index over productive rearrangements. TCRdb re-hosts the immuneACCESS table, in-frame sequences only. Its copies lack some clones; in the studies checked, an unresolved V gene accounts for under half of them, and the cause for the rest is not known. The DNA was the basis for D and trimming; V, J and clone size are from that table. For this sample the table gives some 42,000 clones, of which 90% were detected only once. In total, the top ten clones hold approximately 3% of the sample.

The trim is 4 bases for V and 1 base for J, with a gap of 10 bases between the germline ends. CDR3 length: 13 amino acids, cysteine to phenylalanine. Only CDR3 DNA remains: 39 bases, in frame from the first base. The germline V gene encodes CDR1 GTSNPN and CDR2 SVGIG (reference sequence). The data are from a study of blood T cell repertoires in COVID-19 (TCRdb year 2020). Turning to the overall study: Collaborator samples came from the United States, Italy and Spain and covered acute and convalescent phases of COVID-19. Subjects who had been exposed to COVID-19, were actively infected with it, or had recovered from it provided the deeply sampled blood TCRbeta repertoires that made up the dataset. A de-identified subject ID, COVID-19 status, age in years and sex were almost always included in the sample metadata. The repertoires were released in a freely available public database meant as a resource for research on the immune response to SARS-CoV-2. The material from the prospective study consisted of cDNA or gDNA derived from T cells, B-cell-depleted T cells, or PBMCs. Samples were obtained from the ongoing ImmuneRACE study (first 160 participants) and from 1,254 subjects provided by 6 global collaborators. HLA class I and class II types, where available, came from metadata supplied by the sample provider rather than from assay-based typing.

Study-wide findings and limitations: Clinical and demographic metadata were provided uncurated, with the amount varying by source and participant.

The TCR comes from a man aged 50-60 years with active COVID-19. Sequences were obtained from peripheral blood. The chain uses TRBV30 and TRBJ1-1; no D gene is confidently identified. In nucleotides, the sequence is TGTGCCTGGAACCCTATCGGGAACACTGAAGCTTTCTTT. It encodes CAWNPIGNTEAFF.